Sequencing of this T cell receptor beta chain was carried out in a study of T cells after yellow fever vaccination. Findings and caveats of the study: Almost every vaccine-responding clonotype was undetectable in sorted memory subsets on day 0. The booster response re-showed most primary clones: approximately 95% CD4, approximately 85% CD8.

The V gene's germline CDR1 is DFQATT and CDR2 SNEGSKA (reference sequence). The CDR3 runs to 14 residues. V dropped 5 bases and J dropped 1 base, with 13 bases sitting between them. A few counts support this clonotype. UMIs were added to TCR cDNA along with a universal primer site when it was made by 5'RACE template switching. TCRdb reprocessed the 5' RACE reads with MiXCR, giving one entry per CDR3 protein. The table includes under 40,000 distinct CDR3 sequences, around 7% detected once. The sequence was obtained from a young man who received the YFV17D yellow fever vaccine. The V call is TRBV20-1, the J call TRBJ2-3; TRBD2 is a possible D gene (6 bases). This material consisted of PBMCs, either bulk or a sorted T-cell subset (CD4+, CD8+, memory, or dextramer-sorted; not recorded which), taken on the day of the first yellow fever vaccination. The CDR3 sequence is CSACGDIGTDTQYF. Here the CDR3 DNA reads TGCAGTGCTTGCGGGGATATCGGCACAGATACGCAGTATTTT.